This T cell receptor beta chain was found in a study of blood T cells in healthy people across ages. Through a sample-barcoded 5' primer and a J-beta primer mix, a second PCR was run for roughly 6 to 12 cycles. From each sample, at least 3 million paired-end reads containing CDR3 were obtained. TCRdb independently ran MiXCR on the 5' RACE reads; one entry per CDR3 protein. There are approximately 800,000 distinct CDR3 sequences in the sample; roughly 24% occur only once, and around 2.9% lies in the top ten. Whole-study findings and limits: The percentage of naive T cells correlated strongly with TCR beta diversity. Considered underestimates were the diversity estimates obtained from one million T cells.

A note on this clonotype: Its antigen is not identified.

The CDR3 totals 15 residues. Per the germline V gene, CDR1 is LNHNV and CDR2 is YYDKDF (reference sequence). V lost 0 bases and J lost 4, with 12 bases in between. This sample was shared with a second study, whose subject was T cells of mothers and their children. That publication notes: Each mother gave over 8 million TCR beta CDR3 reads; each child, about 2.9 million.

This receptor was obtained from a boy aged 5-17 years in good health. The sample taken for sequencing was blood. V usage is TRBV15 and J usage is TRBJ1-2, with D unresolved. The CDR3 region is CATSRDKGRVYGYTF. Written as DNA, the CDR3 is TGTGCCACCAGCAGAGATAAAGGACGGGTCTATGGCTACACCTTC.